These 29 T cell receptor beta chains were sequenced from one sample in a study of response to subunit inactivated influenza vaccine. TCRdb used MiXCR to reprocess the RT-PCR reads, holding one entry per CDR3 protein. Among fewer than 800,000 distinct CDR3 sequences, around 14% were seen once, and the ten largest hold about 9.9%. The material sequenced was PBMCs from blood, taken about 13 days after vaccination. The origin of the receptors is a man in his forties or fifties who received an inactivated influenza vaccine.

V usage is TRBV7-6 and J usage is TRBJ1-1, with D uncertain. The V end was cut by 0 bases, the J end by 1 base, with 12 bases between. Germline V lookup: CDR1 SGHVS, CDR2 FNYEAQ. The length of the CDR3 is 16 residues. The chain's CDR3 is CASSLAAELQNTEAFF. CDR3 sequence (DNA): TGTGCCAGCAGCTTAGCTGCTGAACTTCAGAACACTGAAGCTTTCTTT.

The chain carries TRBV20-1 and TRBJ1-2; 8 bases map to TRBD1. With V trimmed by 4 bases and J by 4 bases, 11 bases remained unmatched. From germline, CDR1 is DFQATT and CDR2 SNEGSKA (reference sequence). The CDR3 is made up of 15 amino acids. For the CDR3, the DNA is TGCAGTGCTATCCCTCCAGGGGGCGAGAGCTATGGCTACACCTTC. Protein product: CSAIPPGGESYGYTF.

This clonotype was picked up a small number of times. J is TRBJ2-2 and V is TRBV10-2; D gene ambiguous. The V gene lost 2 bases and the J gene lost 1 base, with 8 bases spanning the gap. CDR3 size: 15 residues. Germline loops: CDR1 WSHSY, CDR2 SAAADI. This chain's CDR3 is CASSEENRNTGELFF. The CDR3, as DNA: TGCGCCAGCAGTGAGGAGAACCGGAACACCGGGGAGCTGTTTTTT.

In this sample, this clonotype turned up many times. V gene TRBV5-1 combines with J gene TRBJ1-1, with D unresolved. The CDR3 length is 17 residues. V was clipped by 0 bases and J by 1 base, with 16 bases between them. Germline V lookup: CDR1 SGHRS, CDR2 YFSETQ. In DNA form, the CDR3 reads TGCGCCAGCAGCTTGGCGGTCGGTCGCGTCGCGAACACTGAAGCTTTCTTT. Residues: CASSLAVGRVANTEAFF.

This clonotype showed up many times. This chain links TRBV14 with TRBJ2-7; D gene unclear. Germline V gene data show CDR1 as SGHDN and CDR2 as FVKESK. The CDR3 consists of 11 residues. Trimming removed 5 bases at V and 4 bases at J, with 6 bases between. CDR3 DNA: TGTGCCAGCAGCTATAAGTACGAGCAGTACTTC. This encodes CASSYKYEQYF.

This clonotype was counted between two and nine times. V and J are TRBV15 and TRBJ2-1, with 14 bases fitting TRBD2. CDR3 size: 18 residues. Germline V lookup: CDR1 LNHNV, CDR2 YYDKDF (reference sequence). V shed 3 bases and J 5 bases; nucleotides not matched to a gene: 9. Here the CDR3 DNA reads TGTGCCACCAGCAGCGCCGGGACTAGCGGGAGTCAGGACAATGAGCAGTTCTTC. Residues: CATSSAGTSGSQDNEQFF.

This clonotype was observed many times. Relative to the germline gene, one junction end is altered; a read error may explain this. The V gene is TRBV7-7, the J gene TRBJ2-1; D uncertain. Germline-derived CDR1 and CDR2 are SSHAT and FNYEAQ (reference sequence). The CDR3 spans 13 residues. In nucleotides, the CDR3 is TGTGCCAGCAGCCAAGACTCCCACAATGAGCAGTTCTTC. Its protein is CASSQDSHNEQFF.

In this sample, this clonotype turned up a few times. The gene calls are TRBV7-2 and TRBJ2-1; D is possibly TRBD2 (5 bases). The CDR3 totals 14 residues. Germline V CDR1 and CDR2: SGHTA, FQGNSA. The V gene lost 1 base and the J gene lost 5 bases, with 9 bases spanning the gap. DNA of the CDR3: TGTGCCAGCAGCTTAGTGAGGGAAAACAATGAGCAGTTCTTC. It yields the protein CASSLVRENNEQFF. The full variable domain, with the rest looked up from reference TRBV7-2 and TRBJ2-1, is GAGVSQSPSNKVTEKGKDVELRCDPISGHTALYWYRQSLGQGLEFLIYFQGNSAPDKSGLPSDRFSAERTGGSVSTLTIQRTQQEDSAVYLCASSLVRENNEQFFGPGTRLTVL.

This clonotype was detected a few times. The chain recombines TRBV5-1 with TRBJ1-2, with 9 nucleotides matching TRBD1. Trimming took 3 bases from V and 7 from J; bases not matched to a gene: 4. Per germline, CDR1 SGHRS and CDR2 YFSETQ. This CDR3 is 13 amino acids long. Here the CDR3 reads CASSYQDRGGYTF. The CDR3 DNA sequence: TGCGCCAGCAGCTACCAGGACAGGGGTGGCTACACCTTC.

This clonotype was detected many times. The V and J genes are TRBV28 and TRBJ2-2, with D unresolved. V lost 5 bases and J 5 bases, leaving 6 bases between the germline ends. The CDR3 sequence is 12 residues long. Germline lookup yields CDR1 MDHEN and CDR2 SYDVKM. CDR3 DNA: TGTGCCAGCAGTACACCGACCGGGGAGCTGTTTTTT. As protein: CASSTPTGELFF.

This clonotype was seen only a few times. J is TRBJ2-3 and V is TRBV6-5; D is uncertain. The CDR3 sequence is 14 residues long. V was shortened by 0 bases and J by 4 bases, with 8 bases between the two germline ends. Germline values: CDR1 MNHEY, CDR2 SVGAGI. The CDR3 DNA reads as TGTGCCAGCAGTTACTCGAATGTTGCAGATACGCAGTATTTT. Translated, it gives CASSYSNVADTQYF.

The rearrangement uses TRBV5-1 and TRBJ2-1, with a weak D call TRBD2 (6 bases). CDR1 SGHRS and CDR2 YFSETQ come from the germline V gene. CDR3 size: 14 residues. Deletions cut 2 bases from V and 6 bases from J, with 12 bases between. CDR3 in DNA: TGCGCCAGCAGCTTCCGGACGGGACTCAATGAGCAGTTCTTC. This encodes CASSFRTGLNEQFF.

The chain recombines TRBV4-3 with TRBJ2-7; 9 bases fit TRBD2. The V gene's germline CDR1 is LGHNA and CDR2 YSLEER. The ends lost 1 base at V and 2 bases at J; junction bases unmatched: 6. The CDR3 length is 16 residues. CDR3 loop: CASSQGVRTSAYEQYF. The CDR3 coding sequence is TGCGCCAGCAGCCAAGGTGTTCGGACTAGCGCCTACGAGCAGTACTTC.

The genes are TRBV27 and TRBJ1-5; no definite D call. The V end was cut by 6 bases, the J end by 3 bases, with 24 bases between. The CDR3 sequence is 18 residues long. The germline gives CDR1 MNHEY, CDR2 SMNVEV (reference sequence). CDR3 in amino acids: CASRTHAGNSRFNQPQHF. The CDR3 DNA is TGTGCCAGCAGAACTCACGCCGGGAACAGTCGATTCAATCAGCCCCAGCATTTT.

This clonotype was detected ten times or more. J is TRBJ2-1 and V is TRBV5-1; maybe TRBD2 (6 bases). Germline CDR1 reads SGHRS; CDR2 reads YFSETQ. The CDR3 spans 13 residues. Trimming left V 4 bases short and J 7 bases short, with 12 bases between. The CDR3 reads CASSPLGRNEQFF. DNA for the CDR3: TGCGCCAGCAGCCCTTTGGGGAGGAATGAGCAGTTCTTC.

This clonotype was found a few times. The V gene is TRBV6-2 or TRBV6-3, the J gene TRBJ1-2; no firm D call. Per the germline V gene, CDR1 is MNHEY and CDR2 is SVGEGT. Trimming shortened V by 6 bases and J by 4 bases, and 12 bases separated the two germline ends. CDR3 length: 13 residues. The CDR3: CASSAPGSYGYTF. The CDR3 DNA follows: TGTGCCAGCAGCGCCCCCGGGAGCTATGGCTACACCTTC.

This clonotype has ten or more counts. The chain links TRBV12-3 or TRBV12-4 to TRBJ2-7; 13 positions match TRBD2. The CDR3 is 16 amino acids. J lost 7 bases, V lost 5 bases, and 11 bases had no gene match. CDR3 residues: CASSPIRTSGGKEQYF. The CDR3 DNA reads TGTGCCAGCAGTCCTATTAGGACTAGCGGGGGAAAGGAGCAGTACTTC.

This clonotype was seen a few times. The V call is TRBV12-3 or TRBV12-4, the J call TRBJ2-7, with D perhaps matching TRBD2 (7 bases). The germline V and J ends were trimmed by 6 bases and 6 bases, with 15 bases remaining between them. The CDR3 extends over 13 amino acids. CDR3 bases: TGTGCCAGCAGCCCGACTAGCAGGGGCGAGCAGTACTTC. It translates to CASSPTSRGEQYF.

This clonotype was recorded a few times. This rearrangement joins TRBV20-1 to TRBJ2-7; D might be TRBD1 (6 bases). The CDR3 totals 13 residues. Germline CDR1 and CDR2: DFQATT and SNEGSKA (reference sequence). V lost 3 bases to trimming and J lost 4 bases, with 13 bases between them. This chain's CDR3 is CSARTGLLYEQYF. CDR3 nucleotide sequence: TGCAGTGCTAGGACAGGTCTTTTGTACGAGCAGTACTTC.

The CDR3 sequence: CASSQDAGTGSSYEQYF. The CDR3 DNA is TGCGCCAGCAGCCAAGATGCGGGGACAGGGAGTTCCTACGAGCAGTACTTC. The chain couples TRBV4-3 to TRBJ2-7, with 9 bases aligning to TRBD1. CDR3 length: 17 residues. From germline, CDR1 is LGHNA and CDR2 YSLEER. Trimming removed 0 bases from V and 1 base from J; junction bases left unmatched: 7.

The CDR3 DNA is TGTGCCAGCAGGCGGGACAGGCGCGAAGCCGGGGAGCTGTTTTTT. Amino acids: CASRRDRREAGELFF. The rearrangement uses TRBV28 and TRBJ2-2, with 8 bases aligning to TRBD1. J gave up 6 bases and V 6 bases, and 9 bases lay outside the gene matches. Germline V gene sequence: CDR1 MDHEN, CDR2 SYDVKM. This CDR3 has 15 residues.

This clonotype has a handful of counts. The chain has TRBV20-1 and TRBJ2-1, with TRBD2 matching 10 bases. The germline CDR1 and CDR2 sequences are DFQATT and SNEGSKA (reference sequence). V lost 0 bases and J lost 5; bases outside the gene matches: 7. The CDR3 loop spans 16 amino acids. CDR3 amino acids: CSARDEKSGRDNEQFF. DNA of the CDR3: TGCAGTGCTAGAGACGAAAAAAGCGGGAGGGACAATGAGCAGTTCTTC.

This clonotype was recorded a few times. The CDR3 DNA sequence: TGTGCCTGGAGTTGGCAGGGCGGAAATGGCTACACCTTC. Translation gives CAWSWQGGNGYTF. The chain has TRBV30 and TRBJ1-2; tentatively, D is TRBD1 (5 bases). The CDR3 consists of 13 residues. CDR1 and CDR2 from the germline V gene are GTSNPN and SVGIG (reference sequence). Between the trimmed V and J ends, which lost 2 bases and 6 bases, there was a span of 13 bases. Using reference TRBV30 and TRBJ1-2 for the parts outside the CDR3, the full variable domain is SQTIHQWPATLVQPVGSPLSLECTVEGTSNPNLYWYRQAAGRGLQLLFYSVGIGQISSEVPQNLSASRPQDRQFILSSKKLLLSDSGFYLCAWSWQGGNGYTFGSGTRLTVV.

The gene calls are TRBV30 and TRBJ2-3; D ambiguous. The V gene lost 1 base and the J gene lost 7 bases, with 12 bases spanning the gap. CDR1 is GTSNPN and CDR2 is SVGIG in the germline V gene (reference sequence). The CDR3 spans 13 residues. CDR3 sequence reads: CAWSATVTYTQYF. The CDR3 nucleotides are TGTGCCTGGAGTGCCACAGTGACATATACGCAGTATTTT.

The chain uses TRBV12-3 or TRBV12-4 and TRBJ1-2, with a possible D match to TRBD1 (6 bases). Deletions cut 5 bases from V and 5 bases from J, with 18 bases between. The CDR3 is made up of 15 amino acids. The CDR3 sequence is CASSREPQGLYGYTF. CDR3 nucleotide sequence: TGTGCCAGCAGTAGAGAGCCCCAGGGGTTATATGGCTACACCTTC.

The rearrangement links TRBV10-3 to TRBJ2-7; 10 bases match TRBD2. V was clipped by 6 bases and J by 0 bases; unmatched bases: 5. CDR1 is ENHRY, CDR2 SYGVKD, per germline. The CDR3 runs 15 residues. CDR3 residues: CAISQGLATSYEQYF. The CDR3 DNA sequence: TGTGCCATCAGCCAGGGACTAGCGACCTCCTACGAGCAGTACTTC.

The chain uses TRBV12-3 or TRBV12-4 and TRBJ1-6; no clear D. This CDR3 is built from 13 residues. Trimming stripped 7 bases from V and 5 bases from J, with 9 bases between. CDR3 nucleotide sequence: TGTGCCAGCAAAGTGGCAGATAATTCACCCCTCCACTTT. Its protein product is CASKVADNSPLHF.

This sequence joins TRBV19 and TRBJ2-7; 7 bases agree with TRBD2. CDR1 LNHDA and CDR2 SQIVND come from the germline V gene (reference sequence). This CDR3 comprises 14 residues. With 4 bases clipped from V and 0 bases from J, the junction kept 3 bases outside the gene matches. CDR3 in amino acids: CASSKRDRSYEQYF. Written as DNA, the CDR3 is TGTGCCAGTAGTAAGCGGGACCGCTCCTACGAGCAGTACTTC.

This clonotype was counted ten times or more. This chain joins TRBV29-1 and TRBJ2-7; no definite D call. Trimming cost V 1 base and J 2 bases, with 9 bases left between them. The CDR3 covers 13 residues. Germline V gene lookup returns CDR1 SQVTM and CDR2 ANQGSEA. The CDR3 is CSVEVRSTYEQYF. CDR3 nucleotides: TGCAGCGTTGAAGTCAGGAGTACCTACGAGCAGTACTTC.